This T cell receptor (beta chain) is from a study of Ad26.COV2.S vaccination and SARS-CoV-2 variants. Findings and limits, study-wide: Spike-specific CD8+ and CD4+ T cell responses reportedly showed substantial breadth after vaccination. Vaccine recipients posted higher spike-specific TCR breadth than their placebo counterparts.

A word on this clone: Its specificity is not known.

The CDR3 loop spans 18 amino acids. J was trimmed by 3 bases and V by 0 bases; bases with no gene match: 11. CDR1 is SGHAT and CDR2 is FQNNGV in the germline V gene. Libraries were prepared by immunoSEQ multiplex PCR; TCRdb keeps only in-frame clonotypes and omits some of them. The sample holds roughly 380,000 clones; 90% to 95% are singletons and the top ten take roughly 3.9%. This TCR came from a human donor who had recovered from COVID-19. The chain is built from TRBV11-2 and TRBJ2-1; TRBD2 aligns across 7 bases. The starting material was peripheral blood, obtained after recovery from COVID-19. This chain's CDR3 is CASSLDRSRGTIYNEQFF. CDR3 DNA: TGTGCCAGCAGCTTAGATCGATCGCGGGGGACCATCTACAATGAGCAGTTCTTC.